This TCR beta chain originates from a study of T-cell reconstitution after alpha-beta-depleted transplantation in children. Germline lookup yields CDR1 DFQATT and CDR2 SNEGSKA (reference sequence). Deletions cut 2 bases from V and 2 bases from J, with 13 bases between. The CDR3 has 15 residues. Worth noting for this clonotype: Antigen specificity is unknown.

The library targeted TCRbeta and was prepared with unique molecular identifiers. A single record per CDR3 protein comes from TCRdb applying MiXCR to the PCR reads. The profile shows 250,000 to 350,000 distinct CDR3 sequences, over 20% of them singletons. Whole-study results and caveats: As was reported, about two months after transplant, alpha-beta T cells came from several hundred expanded graft clones.

V is TRBV20-1 and J is TRBJ1-3; D gene uncertain. The sequencing used PBMCs, mostly from graft donor cells, collected 180 days after TCRalphabeta/CD19-depleted stem cell transplant. The receptor was derived from a male patient between 5 and 17 years old who had a stem cell transplant for acute lymphoblastic leukemia, so the T cells may come from the graft donor. This CDR3 reads CSARLGRLAGNTIYF. The CDR3 DNA is TGCAGTGCTAGATTGGGAAGATTGGCTGGAAACACCATATATTTT.